The 32 T cell receptor beta chains presented below share a single source sample, sequenced in a study of identical twins. A single record per CDR3 protein comes from TCRdb applying MiXCR to the 5' RACE reads. The data hold 350,000 to 400,000 distinct CDR3 sequences, with approximately 8.7% observed a single time. Sequencing was carried out using naive T cells sorted from blood. The receptors were sampled from a woman aged 45-65 years in good health.

In this sample, this clonotype turned up many times. The rearrangement joins TRBV5-1 to TRBJ1-1; maybe TRBD1 (6 bases). CDR1 is SGHRS, CDR2 YFSETQ, per germline. The V gene lost 4 bases and the J gene lost 0 bases, with 13 bases spanning the gap. There are 15 residues in the CDR3. The CDR3, as DNA: TGCGCCAGCAGCCGCTCGACAGGACTGAACACTGAAGCTTTCTTT. It translates to CASSRSTGLNTEAFF. Drawing the rest from reference TRBV5-1 and TRBJ1-1, the complete variable domain is KAGVTQTPRYLIKTRGQQVTLSCSPISGHRSVSWYQQTPGQGLQFLFEYFSETQRNKGNFPGRFSGRQFSNSRSEMNVSTLELGDSALYLCASSRSTGLNTEAFFGQGTRLTVV.

This chain links TRBV25-1 with TRBJ1-2; TRBD1 is a possible D gene (5 bases). Trimming took 7 bases from V and 8 from J, leaving 14 bases between them. CDR1 MGHDK and CDR2 SYGVNS come from the germline V gene. The CDR3 runs to 12 residues. This CDR3 reads CASTSGGGGYTF. CDR3 bases: TGTGCCAGCACCTCGGGGGGTGGCGGCTACACCTTC.

This clonotype was seen at least ten times. V is TRBV18 and J is TRBJ2-7; D is uncertain. Germline CDR1 and CDR2: KGHSH and LQKENI. The CDR3 length is 12 residues. V was clipped by 0 bases and J by 1 base, with 1 base between them. The CDR3 DNA reads TGTGCCAGCTCACCACCGTCCTACGAGCAGTACGTC. Translation: CASSPPSYEQYV.

This clonotype turned up a few times. V and J are TRBV12-3 or TRBV12-4 and TRBJ2-3; either TRBD1 or TRBD2 may fit D (5 bases each). The CDR3 contains 16 residues. The germline V and J ends were trimmed by 7 bases and 2 bases, with 19 bases remaining between them. CDR3: CASTLRGLRDTDTQYF. The CDR3 DNA follows: TGTGCCAGCACCTTACGGGGCTTGAGAGACACAGATACGCAGTATTTT.

V usage is TRBV12-3 or TRBV12-4 and J usage is TRBJ2-1; 7 bases are shared with TRBD2. J was trimmed by 4 bases and V by 5 bases; bases with no gene match: 11. This CDR3 is built from 16 residues. The CDR3 sequence is CASSPPGGSPYNEQFF. The CDR3 region has the DNA TGTGCCAGCAGTCCACCCGGCGGGAGTCCGTACAATGAGCAGTTCTTC.

The V and J genes are TRBV5-1 and TRBJ2-3; D may be TRBD2 (5 bases). Germline CDR1 SGHRS, CDR2 YFSETQ. V lost 5 bases, J lost 2 bases, and 15 bases lay in between. This CDR3 comprises 15 residues. The chain's CDR3 is CASRPGGGDTDTQYF. For the CDR3, the DNA is TGCGCCAGCAGGCCAGGTGGAGGCGACACAGATACGCAGTATTTT. The whole variable domain, remainder taken from reference TRBV5-1 and TRBJ2-3, is KAGVTQTPRYLIKTRGQQVTLSCSPISGHRSVSWYQQTPGQGLQFLFEYFSETQRNKGNFPGRFSGRQFSNSRSEMNVSTLELGDSALYLCASRPGGGDTDTQYFGPGTRLTVL.

There are a few counts of this clonotype. The rearrangement uses TRBV4-1 and TRBJ2-2; either TRBD1 or TRBD2 may supply D (7 bases each). Germline lookup yields CDR1 MGHRA and CDR2 YSYEKL. The germline V and J ends were trimmed by 1 base and 4 bases, with 10 bases remaining between them. The CDR3 loop spans 15 amino acids. The CDR3 DNA reads as TGCGCCAGCAGCCAAGGCAGGGGGGGCACCGGGGAGCTGTTTTTT. This gives the protein CASSQGRGGTGELFF.

This clonotype was counted many times. The gene calls are TRBV9 and TRBJ2-1; no clear D gene. The ends were cut back, 5 bases at V and 1 base at J, with 13 bases in the middle. There are 15 residues in the CDR3. Germline V gene lookup returns CDR1 SGDLS and CDR2 YYNGEE. The CDR3, as DNA: TGTGCCAGCAGTCGAGTCCGCACATCCTACAATGAGCAGTTCTTC. Amino acids: CASSRVRTSYNEQFF.

This clonotype was counted only a few times. The V call is TRBV20-1, the J call TRBJ1-1, with D possibly TRBD1 on 6 matching bases. This CDR3 is 15 amino acids long. Germline assignment: CDR1 DFQATT and CDR2 SNEGSKA (reference sequence). Trimming took 0 bases from V and 6 from J, leaving 17 bases between them. The CDR3 loop reads CSARDPGALSAEAFF. The DNA of the CDR3 is TGCAGTGCTAGAGATCCAGGGGCTCTGAGCGCTGAAGCTTTCTTT.

This clonotype was recorded at least ten times. The chain recombines TRBV10-3 with TRBJ2-5, with 7 nucleotides matching TRBD1. The germline CDR1 and CDR2 sequences are ENHRY and SYGVKD. This CDR3 contains 13 residues. The junction had 3 bases not matched to a gene; V was cut back by 4 bases and J by 4 bases. CDR3 loop: CAISGNRGETQYF. DNA of the CDR3: TGTGCCATCAGTGGGAACAGGGGAGAGACCCAGTACTTC.

This clonotype has just a few counts. The V and J genes are TRBV5-1 and TRBJ2-3, with 8 bases identical to TRBD2. CDR1 and CDR2 (germline): SGHRS, YFSETQ. Unmatched junction bases numbered 4, after V lost 3 bases and J lost 4 bases. The CDR3 loop spans 14 amino acids. CDR3 amino acids: CASSSGTRADTQYF. CDR3 DNA: TGCGCCAGCAGCTCTGGGACTAGGGCAGATACGCAGTATTTT.

There are many counts of this clonotype. The chain combines TRBV2 with TRBJ1-1; TRBD1 agrees at 7 bases. Germline trimming cut 6 bases from V and 4 bases from J; bases unmatched to any gene: 8. The CDR3 is 14 amino acids. Germline V gene data show CDR1 as SNHLY and CDR2 as FYNNEI. CDR3 amino acids: CASSVGQGGTEAFF. CDR3 DNA sequence: TGTGCCAGCAGCGTTGGGCAGGGGGGCACTGAAGCTTTCTTT.

The rearrangement links TRBV5-1 to TRBJ2-4; unclear D gene. V lost 2 bases and J 7 bases, leaving 7 bases between the germline ends. The CDR3 has 12 amino acids. Per the germline V gene, CDR1 is SGHRS and CDR2 is YFSETQ. CDR3 residues: CASSLGWNIQYF. The CDR3 DNA reads TGCGCCAGCAGCTTAGGATGGAACATTCAGTACTTC.

This clonotype was seen only a few times. The V and J genes are TRBV11-1 and TRBJ2-1; unclear D gene. CDR3 length: 14 residues. V was shortened by 1 base and J by 7 bases, with 11 bases between the two germline ends. Looked up from germline, CDR1 is SGHAT and CDR2 is FQDESV (reference sequence). The DNA for the CDR3 is TGTGCCAGCAGCTTAGACGGAGTGGGTAATGAGCAGTTCTTC. Its translation: CASSLDGVGNEQFF.

This clonotype was counted at least ten times. The gene calls are TRBV5-1 and TRBJ2-1; TRBD1 or TRBD2 may be the D gene (7 bases each). This CDR3 has 13 residues. V was pared by 4 bases and J by 5 bases, with 10 bases between. Germline CDR1 and CDR2: SGHRS and YFSETQ. This chain's CDR3 is CASSQGGNNEQFF. The DNA of the CDR3 is TGCGCCAGCAGCCAGGGGGGGAACAATGAGCAGTTCTTC.

This chain uses TRBV19 with TRBJ2-1; 8 bases are a match to TRBD2. The CDR3 has 15 amino acids. The V and J ends lost 6 bases and 2 bases, in that order; junction bases with no gene match: 6. The germline V gene encodes CDR1 LNHDA and CDR2 SQIVND (reference sequence). The DNA for the CDR3 is TGTGCCAGTAGGACCAAGACTAGCGCCTACAATGAGCAGTTCTTC. Protein product: CASRTKTSAYNEQFF.

This clonotype was recorded at least ten times. The chain uses TRBV4-1 and TRBJ2-1; D call uncertain. V shed 1 base and J shed 7 bases, with 8 bases lying between them. CDR3 length: 13 residues. Germline V CDR1 and CDR2: MGHRA, YSYEKL. The CDR3 region is CASSQAKGNEQFF. The DNA of the CDR3 is TGCGCCAGCAGCCAAGCAAAGGGAAATGAGCAGTTCTTC.

This chain links TRBV7-6 with TRBJ2-1; weak D call: TRBD1 (6 bases). Germline V CDR1 and CDR2: SGHVS, FNYEAQ. Trimming took off 1 base at V and 4 bases at J, with 11 bases between the two ends. This CDR3 contains 15 residues. CDR3 protein: CASSLETGKYNEQFF. The CDR3 nucleotides are TGTGCCAGCAGCTTAGAGACAGGCAAGTACAATGAGCAGTTCTTC.

The table lists this clonotype with a few counts. The chain uses TRBV6-6 and TRBJ2-3, with D unclear. Per germline, CDR1 MNHNY and CDR2 SVGAGI (reference sequence). The CDR3 spans 14 residues. V lost 7 bases to trimming and J lost 5 bases, with 16 bases between them. CDR3 in DNA: TGTGCCAGCACTCCGTCGGGCACGAGAGATACGCAGTATTTT. Amino acid sequence: CASTPSGTRDTQYF.

The J gene is TRBJ2-3, the V gene TRBV9; D is unclear. Germline CDR1 and CDR2: SGDLS and YYNGEE. The CDR3 consists of 12 residues. Between the trimmed V and J ends, which lost 3 bases and 5 bases, there was a span of 7 bases. In DNA, the CDR3 is TGTGCCAGCAGCGCCGTGGGAGATACGCAGTATTTT. It specifies CASSAVGDTQYF.

This CDR3 is CASSSIPPGLAGNDEQFF. CDR3 DNA: TGTGCCAGCAGCTCCATCCCGCCAGGACTAGCGGGAAACGATGAGCAGTTCTTC. The chain carries TRBV7-6 and TRBJ2-1; 12 bases match TRBD2. CDR3 length: 18 amino acids. Trimming took 4 bases from V and 8 from J; bases not matched to a gene: 15. Germline CDR1 SGHVS, CDR2 FNYEAQ.

The V call is TRBV18, the J call TRBJ2-5; 12 bases fit TRBD2. V lost 5 bases and J lost 4; bases outside the gene matches: 11. The CDR3 is made up of 17 amino acids. Germline lookup yields CDR1 KGHSH and CDR2 LQKENI. The CDR3 sequence is CASSATRLAGAGETQYF. The CDR3 DNA follows: TGTGCCAGCTCAGCAACACGACTAGCGGGAGCAGGAGAGACCCAGTACTTC.

This clonotype was recorded many times. This chain uses TRBV6-5 with TRBJ1-2; D unclear. The length of the CDR3 is 13 residues. Germline V CDR1 and CDR2: MNHEY, SVGAGI. V lost 0 bases to trimming and J lost 7 bases, with 9 bases between them. DNA for the CDR3: TGTGCCAGCAGTTACTCGGGAGCCGCTGGCTACACCTTC. Amino acids: CASSYSGAAGYTF.

This clonotype was recorded at least ten times. The chain is built from TRBV20-1 and TRBJ2-3, with 14 bases lining up with TRBD2. The V gene's germline CDR1 is DFQATT and CDR2 SNEGSKA (reference sequence). Trimming removed 5 bases from V and 7 bases from J; junction bases left unmatched: 11. The CDR3 is 16 residues long. The CDR3 coding sequence is TGCAGTGCTGACACCAGACTAGCGGGAGGGCCGAATACGCAGTATTTT. This translates into CSADTRLAGGPNTQYF.

The rearrangement uses TRBV12-5 and TRBJ2-5; TRBD1 is a possible D gene (6 bases). Germline values: CDR1 LGHNT, CDR2 FRNRAP. V was shortened by 3 bases and J by 2 bases, with 25 bases between the two germline ends. This CDR3 has 19 residues. This CDR3 is CASGFATLWSNRDQETQYF. Written as DNA, the CDR3 is TGTGCTAGTGGTTTTGCCACCCTTTGGTCCAACAGGGATCAAGAGACCCAGTACTTC.

Turning to this clonotype: It may be a read error: a sequence one base away is much more abundant. The conserved final phenylalanine or tryptophan is absent from the CDR3, which likely points to a read error. The genes are TRBV18 and TRBJ1-5, with a weak D call TRBD1 (5 bases). Looked up from germline, CDR1 is KGHSH and CDR2 is LQKENI. V lost 3 bases to trimming and J lost 1 base, with 10 bases between them. The CDR3 has 15 amino acids. The CDR3 region has the DNA TGTGCCAGCTCACCTGGTACAGGAAGCAATCAGCCCCAGCATTAT. Translation gives CASSPGTGSNQPQHY.

This clonotype was seen only a few times. V usage is TRBV12-3 or TRBV12-4 and J usage is TRBJ2-3; 9 positions agree with TRBD2. The CDR3 loop spans 24 amino acids. The J segment lost 0 bases and the V segment lost 6 bases, leaving 31 bases of the junction unmatched. CDR3 region: CASSRSVWGSLAGLPPSSTDTQYF. The CDR3 DNA follows: TGTGCCAGCAGCCGATCTGTTTGGGGTAGTCTAGCGGGATTGCCACCCTCTAGCACAGATACGCAGTATTTT.

This clonotype was found many times. This sequence joins TRBV12-5 and TRBJ1-5; no reliable D call. Germline V gene lookup returns CDR1 LGHNT and CDR2 FRNRAP. Trimming removed 1 base from V and 7 bases from J, with 11 bases in between. This CDR3 is 14 amino acids long. CDR3: CASGLGSGVQPQHF. Here the CDR3 DNA reads TGTGCTAGTGGTTTGGGGTCAGGTGTACAGCCCCAGCATTTT.

The rearrangement uses TRBV10-1 and TRBJ2-3, with D maybe TRBD1 (5 bases). V lost 0 bases and J 6 bases, leaving 13 bases between the germline ends. CDR3 size: 15 residues. Germline CDR1 and CDR2: WNHNN and SYGVQD (reference sequence). The CDR3 sequence: CASSESGQLGDTQYF. CDR3 nucleotides: TGCGCCAGCAGTGAGTCCGGACAACTCGGGGATACGCAGTATTTT.

The chain employs TRBV20-1 and TRBJ1-2; 8 bases are shared with TRBD1. The junction had 8 bases not matched to a gene; V was cut back by 3 bases and J by 2 bases. Germline V gives CDR1 DFQATT, CDR2 SNEGSKA (reference sequence). The CDR3 covers 15 residues. The CDR3 here is CSASPIGQGNYGYTF. DNA of the CDR3: TGCAGTGCTAGTCCTATAGGACAGGGCAACTATGGCTACACCTTC.

This CDR3 is CASSEGWDSSYEQYV. In nucleotides, the CDR3 is TGTGCCAGCAGTGAAGGTTGGGACAGTTCCTACGAGCAGTACGTC. The chain combines TRBV2 with TRBJ2-7; 7 nucleotides agree with TRBD1. After removal of 1 base from V and 1 base from J, the junction contained 4 bases not matched to a gene. This CDR3 is built from 15 residues. Germline V gives CDR1 SNHLY, CDR2 FYNNEI.

The J gene is TRBJ2-5, the V gene TRBV20-1; D perhaps matches TRBD1 (5 bases). The CDR3 extends over 12 amino acids. Germline CDR1 reads DFQATT; CDR2 reads SNEGSKA (reference sequence). V was trimmed by 1 base and J by 3 bases, leaving 6 bases between them. CDR3 loop: CSARAGKETQYF. Here the CDR3 DNA reads TGCAGTGCTAGAGCAGGGAAAGAGACCCAGTACTTC.